These 28 T cell receptor beta chains were all obtained from the same sample, sequenced in a study of blood T cell repertoires in COVID-19. Sequencing was performed with immunoSEQ multiplex PCR; in TCRdb, only in-frame clones are kept and a portion is missing. The sample yields about 160,000 clones, over 75% seen once. Specimen: peripheral blood. The receptors come from a man aged 65-85 years with acute or convalescent COVID-19.

The J gene is TRBJ2-3, the V gene TRBV6-6; D is uncertain. Germline V CDR1 and CDR2: MNHNY, SVGAGI (reference sequence). The CDR3 contains 13 residues. V lost 6 bases to trimming and J lost 6 bases, with 13 bases between them. Here the CDR3 DNA reads TGTGCCAGCAGACTCCCCCCTACGGATACGCAGTATTTT. It specifies CASRLPPTDTQYF.

This chain links TRBV6-5 with TRBJ2-7; 11 bases line up with TRBD2. Unmatched junction bases numbered 1, after V lost 0 bases and J lost 3 bases. From germline, CDR1 is MNHEY and CDR2 SVGAGI. The CDR3 sequence is 15 residues long. DNA for the CDR3: TGTGCCAGCAGTTACTCAGGGACTAGCGGCTACGAGCAGTACTTC. It codes for CASSYSGTSGYEQYF.

V usage is TRBV6-5 and J usage is TRBJ1-1, with a tentative D call TRBD1 (6 bases). V was pared by 7 bases and J by 4 bases, with 19 bases between. The CDR3 loop spans 15 amino acids. Per the germline V gene, CDR1 is MNHEY and CDR2 is SVGAGI. The CDR3 loop is CASTTVTAGATEAFF. The DNA of the CDR3 is TGTGCCAGCACCACAGTGACTGCAGGGGCCACTGAAGCTTTCTTT.

The chain links TRBV11-2 to TRBJ2-2; maybe TRBD1 (5 bases). Germline CDR1 is SGHAT and CDR2 is FQNNGV. CDR3 length: 14 residues. V was pared by 3 bases and J by 14 bases, with 19 bases between. In nucleotides, the CDR3 is TGTGCCAGCAGCTTGTTACCCTCGGACACGGGTCTGTTTTTT. Protein sequence: CASSLLPSDTGLFF.

The chain is built from TRBV28 and TRBJ2-6, with 8 nucleotides matching TRBD1. CDR1 is MDHEN and CDR2 is SYDVKM in the germline V gene. The ends lost 5 bases at V and 1 base at J; junction bases unmatched: 4. The CDR3 is 16 amino acids. The CDR3 is CASSGQGSSGANVLTF. In nucleotides, the CDR3 is TGTGCCAGCAGTGGACAGGGAAGTTCTGGGGCCAACGTCCTGACTTTC. Filled out from reference TRBV28 and TRBJ2-6, the complete variable domain reads DVKVTQSSRYLVKRTGEKVFLECVQDMDHENMFWYRQDPGLGLRLIYFSYDVKMKEKGDIPEGYSVSREKKERFSLILESASTNQTSMYLCASSGQGSSGANVLTFGAGSRLTVL.

The rearrangement links TRBV7-9 to TRBJ2-7; weak D call: TRBD2 (6 bases). Germline lookup yields CDR1 SEHNR and CDR2 FQNEAQ (reference sequence). The length of the CDR3 is 15 residues. The germline V and J ends were trimmed by 2 bases and 3 bases, with 14 bases remaining between them. The CDR3 protein is CASSLSRRDLYEQYF. CDR3 in DNA: TGTGCCAGCAGCTTAAGTCGGCGGGACCTCTACGAGCAGTACTTC. The full variable domain, completed using reference TRBV7-9 and TRBJ2-7, is DTGVSQNPRHKITKRGQNVTFRCDPISEHNRLYWYRQTLGQGPEFLTYFQNEAQLEKSRLLSDRFSAERPKGSFSTLEIQRTEQGDSAMYLCASSLSRRDLYEQYFGPGTRLTVT.

V is TRBV24-1 and J is TRBJ2-1, with TRBD2 as a possible D gene (5 bases). The V end was cut by 3 bases, the J end by 3 bases, with 11 bases between. The length of the CDR3 is 15 residues. The germline gives CDR1 KGHDR, CDR2 SFDVKD. Here the CDR3 DNA reads TGTGCCACCAGTGATGGCCAGCGGCTCTACAATGAGCAGTTCTTC. Translation: CATSDGQRLYNEQFF.

The V call is TRBV4-1, the J call TRBJ2-7; TRBD2 agrees at 10 bases. This CDR3 has 15 amino acids. Germline CDR1 reads MGHRA; CDR2 reads YSYEKL. V was clipped by 0 bases and J by 3 bases; unmatched bases: 2. CDR3 sequence: CASSQEPSGGYEQYF. Written as DNA, the CDR3 is TGCGCCAGCAGCCAAGAACCTAGCGGGGGCTACGAGCAGTACTTC.

This clone was picked up one time. The chain couples TRBV3-1 (or the pseudogene TRBV3-2) to TRBJ1-1; TRBD1 might be the D (5 bases). Germline CDR1 reads LGHDT; CDR2 reads YNNKEL (reference sequence). Deletions cut 2 bases from V and 0 bases from J, with 19 bases between. The CDR3 contains 18 residues. The CDR3 DNA follows: TGTGCCAGCAGCCAACCTACCGGGGGTGGGAGGATGAACACTGAAGCTTTCTTT. Residues: CASSQPTGGGRMNTEAFF.

On this clone itself: A read error may account for a junction end that differs from germline. This chain uses TRBV28 with TRBJ1-4; TRBD1 might be the D (6 bases). CDR3 length equals 14 residues. CDR1 and CDR2 from the germline V gene are MDHEN and SYDVKM. The CDR3 DNA sequence: TGTGCCAGCAGTTTTGACAGGTCTAAAGAAAAACTGTTTTTT. It yields the protein CASSFDRSKEKLFF.

The CDR3 nucleotides are TGTGCCAGCAGCTCTACCACAGATACGCAGTATTTT. Translation: CASSSTTDTQYF. V usage is TRBV3-1 (or the pseudogene TRBV3-2) and J usage is TRBJ2-3, with no clear D. The V gene's germline CDR1 is LGHDT and CDR2 YNNKEL (reference sequence). This CDR3 contains 12 residues. The ends were cut back, 5 bases at V and 2 bases at J, with 5 bases in the middle.

V is TRBV9 and J is TRBJ2-1, with TRBD2 matching over 9 bases. This CDR3 is built from 16 residues. V gave up 0 bases and J gave up 9 bases; unmatched junction bases: 10. Per the germline V gene, CDR1 is SGDLS and CDR2 is YYNGEE. The CDR3 bases are TGTGCCAGCAGCGTAGCGGCGGGAGGGGCTTGGCTTGAGCAGTTCTTC. It encodes CASSVAAGGAWLEQFF.

The V gene is TRBV5-1, the J gene TRBJ2-3; D unresolved. The CDR3 has 14 amino acids. Germline CDR1 is SGHRS and CDR2 is YFSETQ. V gave up 2 bases and J gave up 0 bases, with 7 bases separating them. The chain's CDR3 is CASSFGPSTDTQYF. The CDR3 region has the DNA TGCGCCAGCAGCTTTGGCCCTAGCACAGATACGCAGTATTTT.

The genes are TRBV3-1 (or the pseudogene TRBV3-2) and TRBJ2-5, with 10 bases aligning to TRBD2. From germline, CDR1 is LGHDT and CDR2 YNNKEL (reference sequence). This CDR3 spans 15 amino acids. The V gene end was trimmed by 3 bases and the J gene end by 5 bases; junction bases not matched to a gene: 6. CDR3 in DNA: TGTGCCAGCAGCCAGAGCGGGGGGGCCCGGGAGACCCAGTACTTC. It specifies CASSQSGGARETQYF.

The V and J genes are TRBV5-4 and TRBJ2-1, with TRBD1 matching 8 bases. The germline V gene encodes CDR1 SGHNT and CDR2 YYREEE (reference sequence). V shed 4 bases and J 11 bases; nucleotides not matched to a gene: 5. CDR3 length: 12 amino acids. The CDR3 DNA reads as TGTGCCAGCAGCCCCGGACAGGGTAAGCAGTTCTTC. The encoded protein is CASSPGQGKQFF.

This CDR3 is CASSLDGGSYNEQFF. The CDR3 DNA is TGCGCCAGCAGCTTGGACGGGGGATCCTACAATGAGCAGTTCTTC. V and J are TRBV5-1 and TRBJ2-1; D is possibly TRBD2 (6 bases). Germline CDR1 is SGHRS and CDR2 is YFSETQ. V gave up 0 bases and J gave up 1 base, with 8 bases separating them. The CDR3 is made up of 15 amino acids.

A few counts support this clone. The V call is TRBV15, the J call TRBJ2-5; weak D call: TRBD2 (5 bases). Trimming took off 4 bases at V and 8 bases at J, with 14 bases between the two ends. The CDR3 extends over 13 amino acids. Germline CDR1 is LNHNV and CDR2 is YYDKDF (reference sequence). DNA for the CDR3: TGTGCCACCAGCACCCTGGAGGATGGTACCCAGTACTTC. Translation gives CATSTLEDGTQYF. The full variable domain, its missing parts supplied by reference TRBV15 and TRBJ2-5, is DAMVIQNPRYQVTQFGKPVTLSCSQTLNHNVMYWYQQKSSQAPKLLFHYYDKDFNNEADTPDNFQSRRPNTSFCFLDIRSPGLGDTAMYLCATSTLEDGTQYFGPGTRLLVL.

This clone was detected only a few times. V is TRBV11-2 and J is TRBJ2-5, with 10 bases matching TRBD2. The CDR3 extends over 16 amino acids. The V gene end was trimmed by 3 bases and the J gene end by 2 bases; junction bases not matched to a gene: 6. Germline CDR1 SGHAT, CDR2 FQNNGV. This CDR3 reads CASSFQAGGQQETQYF. The CDR3, as DNA: TGTGCCAGCAGCTTCCAAGCGGGGGGGCAACAAGAGACCCAGTACTTC.

This sequence joins TRBV2 and TRBJ2-5; 9 bases agree with TRBD1. The V gene end was trimmed by 6 bases and the J gene end by 4 bases; junction bases not matched to a gene: 9. Germline CDR1 reads SNHLY; CDR2 reads FYNNEI. The CDR3 extends over 15 amino acids. CDR3 nucleotides: TGTGCCAGCAGCGTATACCGGACAGGGGCAGAGACCCAGTACTTC. Translating gives CASSVYRTGAETQYF.

V gene TRBV30 combines with J gene TRBJ2-7; 9 nucleotides match TRBD1. V lost 5 bases and J lost 4; bases outside the gene matches: 6. Germline CDR1 is GTSNPN and CDR2 is SVGIG (reference sequence). CDR3 size: 13 residues. The CDR3 is CAWGQGSGYEQYF. The CDR3 coding sequence is TGTGCCTGGGGACAGGGGAGCGGATACGAGCAGTACTTC. The entire variable domain, with the rest obtained from reference TRBV30 and TRBJ2-7, is as follows: SQTIHQWPATLVQPVGSPLSLECTVEGTSNPNLYWYRQAAGRGLQLLFYSVGIGQISSEVPQNLSASRPQDRQFILSSKKLLLSDSGFYLCAWGQGSGYEQYFGPGTRLTVT.

J is TRBJ1-2 and V is TRBV11-2, with D unresolved. The germline V gene encodes CDR1 SGHAT and CDR2 FQNNGV. The germline V and J ends were trimmed by 4 bases and 5 bases, with 17 bases remaining between them. This CDR3 has 15 amino acids. The CDR3 loop reads CASSSGYGRTYGYTF. The CDR3 DNA sequence: TGTGCCAGCAGCTCGGGTTATGGAAGGACTTATGGCTACACCTTC.

The table lists this clone with a count of one. This sequence joins TRBV5-6 and TRBJ1-3; 8 bases align to TRBD1. CDR3 size: 16 residues. The trim removed 2 bases at V and 2 bases at J, leaving 6 bases unmatched. Germline V gives CDR1 SGHDT, CDR2 YYEEEE. In DNA, the CDR3 is TGTGCCAGCAGCTTAAGGACAGGGACTACTGGAAACACCATATATTTT. It encodes CASSLRTGTTGNTIYF.

The chain combines TRBV5-1 with TRBJ2-2, with 8 bases that match TRBD1. Germline V lookup: CDR1 SGHRS, CDR2 YFSETQ. The V segment lost 4 bases and the J segment 3 bases; nucleotides outside the gene matches: 8. This CDR3 has 16 residues. Here the CDR3 reads CASSPLGQGDTGELFF. Here the CDR3 DNA reads TGCGCCAGCAGCCCGCTCGGACAGGGAGACACCGGGGAGCTGTTTTTT.

This clone was recorded only once. The rearrangement uses TRBV5-1 and TRBJ2-1; 10 bases fit TRBD2. CDR1 SGHRS and CDR2 YFSETQ come from the germline V gene. The trim removed 0 bases at V and 10 bases at J, leaving 10 bases unmatched. The CDR3 runs to 16 residues. Here the CDR3 reads CASSLGLAGALGEQFF. The CDR3 region has the DNA TGCGCCAGCAGCTTGGGGCTAGCGGGGGCCCTTGGGGAGCAGTTCTTC.

V usage is TRBV5-4 and J usage is TRBJ2-7; D perhaps matches TRBD2 (6 bases). Between the trimmed V and J ends, which lost 2 bases and 1 base, there was a span of 13 bases. CDR1 SGHNT and CDR2 YYREEE come from the germline V gene (reference sequence). CDR3 length: 15 residues. The CDR3 region has the DNA TGTGCCAGCAGCTTACCGGGACTCTCGTCCTACGAGCAGTACTTC. It yields the protein CASSLPGLSSYEQYF.

The genes are TRBV5-4 and TRBJ1-1; tentative D call: TRBD1 (5 bases). This CDR3 contains 13 residues. Germline V gene sequence: CDR1 SGHNT, CDR2 YYREEE (reference sequence). Trimming removed 1 base from V and 2 bases from J, with 6 bases in between. DNA for the CDR3: TGTGCCAGCAGCTTGACAGGAAACACTGAAGCTTTCTTT. Protein product: CASSLTGNTEAFF.

This chain joins TRBV9 and TRBJ1-4; D is perhaps TRBD1 (5 bases). Trimming cost V 3 bases and J 3 bases, with 15 bases left between them. Germline V gene lookup returns CDR1 SGDLS and CDR2 YYNGEE. There are 16 residues in the CDR3. In DNA form, the CDR3 reads TGTGCCAGCAGCGCTTTGGGGGGGATCGCTAATGAAAAACTGTTTTTT. It is translated as CASSALGGIANEKLFF.

The rearrangement links TRBV2 to TRBJ2-7, with D possibly matching TRBD2 (6 bases). CDR1 SNHLY and CDR2 FYNNEI come from the germline V gene. Trimming cost V 4 bases and J 2 bases, with 6 bases left between them. The CDR3 contains 12 residues. DNA of the CDR3: TGTGCCAGCAGTGGGGGGGCCTACGAGCAGTACTTC. Its translation: CASSGGAYEQYF.